Shown below are 17 T cell receptor beta chains from a single sample sequenced in a study of response to subunit inactivated influenza vaccine. TCRdb recomputed calls from the RT-PCR reads with MiXCR, one row per CDR3 protein. Among a few hundred thousand distinct CDR3 sequences listed, approximately 7.3% were seen once. Specimen: PBMCs from blood, collected less than 30 months after vaccination. Receptor source: a man aged 50-75 years who received an inactivated influenza vaccine.

The chain joins TRBV7-9 to TRBJ2-3; D remains unclear. Germline V CDR1 and CDR2: SEHNR, FQNEAQ (reference sequence). V lost 3 bases and J lost 4, with 11 bases in between. The CDR3 consists of 14 residues. The CDR3 here is CASSLGSTPDTQYF. The CDR3 region has the DNA TGTGCCAGCAGCTTGGGCTCTACCCCAGATACGCAGTATTTT.

The gene calls are TRBV29-1 and TRBJ2-3, with TRBD1 identical over 7 bases. The CDR3 has 13 amino acids. Germline CDR1 is SQVTM and CDR2 is ANQGSEA. V trimming: 7 bases; J trimming: 2 bases; junction bases outside the gene matches: 6. The CDR3 is CSAGDSLTDTQYF. The CDR3 DNA sequence: TGCAGCGCTGGGGACAGTCTCACAGATACGCAGTATTTT.

This clonotype was found a few times. This sequence joins TRBV3-1 and TRBJ2-7; the D is unclear. Trimming pared 1 base from V and 5 bases from J, leaving 9 bases between. Germline CDR1 reads LGHDT; CDR2 reads YNNKEL (reference sequence). The CDR3 consists of 13 residues. The chain's CDR3 is CASSQGTNNEQYF. CDR3 nucleotide sequence: TGTGCCAGCAGCCAAGGGACGAACAACGAGCAGTACTTC.

This chain links TRBV6-5 with TRBJ2-3, with TRBD2 as a possible D gene (5 bases). The CDR3 runs to 14 residues. The V end was cut by 1 base, the J end by 6 bases, with 11 bases between. Germline V CDR1 and CDR2: MNHEY, SVGAGI. Here the CDR3 DNA reads TGTGCCAGCAGTTACTATCTAGCTAGCGATACGCAGTATTTT. This gives the protein CASSYYLASDTQYF.

This clonotype was picked up many times. V is TRBV7-2 and J is TRBJ2-1, with D uncertain. The CDR3 has 11 amino acids. Germline lookup yields CDR1 SGHTA and CDR2 FQGNSA. The V end was cut by 2 bases, the J end by 9 bases, with 5 bases between. The CDR3 reads CASSLKTEQFF. The CDR3 DNA reads as TGTGCCAGCAGCTTAAAAACTGAGCAGTTCTTC.

The J gene is TRBJ2-2, the V gene TRBV6-2 or TRBV6-3; D is unclear. The ends were cut back, 2 bases at V and 4 bases at J, with 14 bases in the middle. CDR1 and CDR2 from the germline V gene are MNHEY and SVGEGT. The CDR3 loop spans 16 amino acids. The CDR3 loop reads CASSYLSQPITGELFF. CDR3 coding DNA: TGTGCCAGCAGTTACCTGTCACAGCCCATCACCGGGGAGCTGTTTTTT.

The chain has TRBV5-1 and TRBJ2-7, with D maybe TRBD2 (5 bases). The length of the CDR3 is 14 residues. Germline CDR1 reads SGHRS; CDR2 reads YFSETQ. V gave up 4 bases and J gave up 5 bases, with 16 bases separating them. The CDR3 nucleotides are TGCGCCAGCAGCCCCTGGGAGACGGTCGACGAGCAGTACTTC. It encodes CASSPWETVDEQYF.

The chain has TRBV20-1 and TRBJ2-7, with 7 bases lining up with TRBD2. This CDR3 contains 13 residues. J gave up 4 bases and V 8 bases, and 11 bases lay outside the gene matches. Germline CDR1 and CDR2: DFQATT and SNEGSKA (reference sequence). CDR3 sequence: CSLSPGLSYEQYF. The CDR3 region has the DNA TGCAGTCTCTCCCCGGGACTAAGTTACGAGCAGTACTTC.

The chain recombines TRBV5-1 with TRBJ2-1, with D perhaps TRBD1 or TRBD2 (5 bases each). In germline, CDR1 is SGHRS, CDR2 YFSETQ. The CDR3 consists of 13 residues. V was clipped by 5 bases and J by 6 bases, with 12 bases between them. CDR3 in amino acids: CASRRDAGNEQFF. The CDR3 nucleotides read TGCGCCAGCAGACGGGACGCTGGCAATGAGCAGTTCTTC.

This clonotype was observed many times. The chain has TRBV12-3 or TRBV12-4 and TRBJ2-7; the D is unclear. Deletions cut 0 bases from V and 3 bases from J, with 6 bases between. The CDR3 runs 13 residues. The CDR3 DNA follows: TGTGCCAGCAGTTTAGCAGTCTACTACGAGCAGTACTTC. Its protein product is CASSLAVYYEQYF.

This clonotype showed up just a few times. The rearrangement uses TRBV20-1 and TRBJ2-1; D perhaps matches TRBD1 (6 bases). The CDR3 runs 16 residues. V shed 5 bases and J shed 0 bases, with 17 bases lying between them. Germline V gene sequence: CDR1 DFQATT, CDR2 SNEGSKA (reference sequence). CDR3 loop: CSAGGGFLSSYNEQFF. The CDR3 DNA follows: TGCAGTGCTGGGGGCGGCTTCCTGAGCTCCTACAATGAGCAGTTCTTC.

The V call is TRBV5-6, the J call TRBJ1-1; no clear D gene. The ends were cut back, 4 bases at V and 7 bases at J, with 11 bases in the middle. Germline CDR1 is SGHDT and CDR2 is YYEEEE. CDR3 length equals 12 residues. The CDR3 DNA is TGTGCCAGCAGCCCGCTGGAGGGTGAAGCTTTCTTT. Its translation is CASSPLEGEAFF.

The genes are TRBV4-3 and TRBJ2-1; a possible D gene is TRBD2 (5 bases). The CDR3 totals 14 residues. V was trimmed by 8 bases and J by 5 bases, leaving 16 bases between them. Germline-derived CDR1 and CDR2 are LGHNA and YSLEER. CDR3 nucleotide sequence: TGCGCCAGCGGCAGGACGGGGATAGACAATGAGCAGTTCTTC. This gives the protein CASGRTGIDNEQFF.

This clonotype was counted at least ten times. This rearrangement joins TRBV5-1 to TRBJ2-1, with 10 nucleotides matching TRBD2. The junction had 6 bases not matched to a gene; V was cut back by 4 bases and J by 5 bases. The CDR3 is made up of 15 amino acids. Germline V CDR1 and CDR2: SGHRS, YFSETQ. CDR3 in DNA: TGCGCCAGCAGCGGCGGAGGACTAGCGGACAATGAGCAGTTCTTC. It specifies CASSGGGLADNEQFF. The full variable domain, completed using reference TRBV5-1 and TRBJ2-1, is KAGVTQTPRYLIKTRGQQVTLSCSPISGHRSVSWYQQTPGQGLQFLFEYFSETQRNKGNFPGRFSGRQFSNSRSEMNVSTLELGDSALYLCASSGGGLADNEQFFGPGTRLTVL.

The chain has TRBV11-1 and TRBJ2-6; 11 positions match TRBD1. The ends lost 5 bases at V and 0 bases at J; junction bases unmatched: 6. CDR1 is SGHAT and CDR2 is FQDESV in the germline V gene (reference sequence). The CDR3 totals 18 residues. The CDR3 bases are TGTGCCAGCAGCCCTGGACAGGGGGCAAGCTCTGGGGCCAACGTCCTGACTTTC. It yields the protein CASSPGQGASSGANVLTF.

The chain employs TRBV7-6 and TRBJ1-5; no definite D call. This CDR3 has 14 amino acids. Germline lookup yields CDR1 SGHVS and CDR2 FNYEAQ. Trimming took 2 bases from V and 4 from J, leaving 9 bases between them. CDR3 coding DNA: TGTGCCAGCAGCTTATCCCCTGGGAATCAGCCCCAGCATTTT. Translation: CASSLSPGNQPQHF.

This clonotype turned up a few times. V and J are TRBV4-3 and TRBJ2-3; D might be TRBD2 (7 bases). The germline V gene has CDR1 LGHNA and CDR2 YSLEER. The CDR3 covers 18 residues. Trimming stripped 0 bases from V and 0 bases from J, with 16 bases between. CDR3 DNA sequence: TGCGCCAGCAGCCAAGATTGGGGGGGCTTGGCTAGCACAGATACGCAGTATTTT. Residues: CASSQDWGGLASTDTQYF.